This T cell receptor (beta chain) was found in a study of cytomegalovirus exposure and HLA in healthy donors. Broader study findings: Among immune exposure information, only CMV serostatus was available. Some segments of the V type, notably TRBV6-2 and TRBV6-3, were excluded as indistinguishable. In a later analysis, V- and J-gene trimming of beta chains associated with a DCLRE1C missense variant, replicated independently. Later on, an analysis found that several of the most significant clusters appeared to be linked to common viral pathogens, which included parvovirus B19.

PCR involved 60 Vbeta and 13 Jbeta primers. Using immunoSEQ multiplex PCR, the repertoire was profiled, and TCRdb retains in-frame clones only, with some absent. The table shows about 120,000 clones, with about three quarters occurring only once. Germline CDR1 is GTSNPN and CDR2 is SVGIG (reference sequence). Deletions cut 7 bases from V and 4 bases from J, with 8 bases between. This CDR3 region has 10 residues. The sample holds a few counts of this clone. The target antigen is unknown. The sample taken for sequencing was PBMCs. The chain couples TRBV30 to TRBJ2-7, with a tentative D call TRBD1 (6 bases). This receptor was identified in a man aged 55-75 years in good health and CMV-seropositive. CDR3: CALGQYEQYF. The CDR3 DNA reads TGTGCCTTGGGACAATACGAGCAGTACTTC.